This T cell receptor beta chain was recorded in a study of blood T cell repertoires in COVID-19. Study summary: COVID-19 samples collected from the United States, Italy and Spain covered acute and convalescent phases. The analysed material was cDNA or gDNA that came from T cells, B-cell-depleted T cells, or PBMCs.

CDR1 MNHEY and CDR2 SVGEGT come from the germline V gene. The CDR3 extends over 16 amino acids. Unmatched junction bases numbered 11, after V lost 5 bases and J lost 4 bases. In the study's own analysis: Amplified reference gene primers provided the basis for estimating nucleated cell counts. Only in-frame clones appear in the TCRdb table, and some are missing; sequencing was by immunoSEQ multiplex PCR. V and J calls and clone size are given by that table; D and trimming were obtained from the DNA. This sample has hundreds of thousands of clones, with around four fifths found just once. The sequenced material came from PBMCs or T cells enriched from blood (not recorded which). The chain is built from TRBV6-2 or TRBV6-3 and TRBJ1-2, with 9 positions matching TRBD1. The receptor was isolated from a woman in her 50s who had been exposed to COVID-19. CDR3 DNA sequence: TGTGCCAGCAGTGTACCCTGGGACAGGGTGATCTATGGCTACACCTTC. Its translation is CASSVPWDRVIYGYTF.